Following are 21 T cell receptor beta chains from one sample sequenced in a study of blood T cell repertoires in COVID-19. Some clones are missing from TCRdb's copy, which holds only in-frame ones; the method was immunoSEQ multiplex PCR. The sample lists around 170,000 clones; roughly 83% were seen once. The sample was PBMCs or T cells enriched from blood (not recorded which). These receptors were taken from a woman in her 30s who had recovered from COVID-19.

J is TRBJ1-1 and V is TRBV5-6, with D possibly TRBD1 on 6 matching bases. This CDR3 region has 14 residues. Trimming stripped 4 bases from V and 2 bases from J, with 12 bases between. Germline lookup yields CDR1 SGHDT and CDR2 YYEEEE. The CDR3 bases are TGTGCCAGCAGCGTCCGGGGGGCAAACACTGAAGCTTTCTTT. It specifies CASSVRGANTEAFF.

This clone was counted a single time. This chain uses TRBV28 with TRBJ1-6, with no clear D. V dropped 6 bases and J dropped 10 bases, with 13 bases sitting between them. The CDR3 covers 13 residues. Per the germline V gene, CDR1 is MDHEN and CDR2 is SYDVKM. In DNA form, the CDR3 reads TGTGCCAGCAGACGGGAGACCTGGTCACCCCTCCACTTT. Translated, it gives CASRRETWSPLHF.

This clone has just a few counts. The chain links TRBV28 to TRBJ1-5; D is perhaps TRBD1 (5 bases). Germline loops: CDR1 MDHEN, CDR2 SYDVKM. The CDR3 totals 15 residues. Trimming left V 6 bases short and J 6 bases short, with 18 bases between. Here the CDR3 reads CASSPRGTAIQPQHF. As DNA, the CDR3 is TGTGCCAGCAGCCCACGGGGGACGGCGATTCAGCCCCAGCATTTT.

The chain couples TRBV24-1 to TRBJ2-7, with 9 nucleotides matching TRBD1. Trimming at V came to 6 bases and at J to 3 bases, leaving 11 bases not matched to a gene. The V gene's germline CDR1 is KGHDR and CDR2 SFDVKD. CDR3 length: 16 amino acids. This CDR3 is CATSLPGQGTHYEQYF. The CDR3 nucleotides read TGTGCCACCAGTTTACCGGGACAGGGAACTCACTACGAGCAGTACTTC.

The chain is built from TRBV19 and TRBJ2-3; D is perhaps TRBD2 (5 bases). V gave up 2 bases and J gave up 2 bases, with 8 bases separating them. The length of the CDR3 is 14 residues. Germline V gene sequence: CDR1 LNHDA, CDR2 SQIVND (reference sequence). CDR3 amino acids: CASSIRGPTDTQYF. For the CDR3, the DNA is TGTGCCAGTAGTATACGCGGGCCCACAGATACGCAGTATTTT.

The gene calls are TRBV18 and TRBJ2-4, with 10 positions matching TRBD2. CDR1 and CDR2 (germline): KGHSH, LQKENI. This CDR3 comprises 15 residues. The ends lost 4 bases at V and 6 bases at J; junction bases unmatched: 6. CDR3 in amino acids: CASSRGTSEGNIQYF. The CDR3 region has the DNA TGTGCCAGCTCACGGGGGACTAGCGAAGGAAACATTCAGTACTTC.

J is TRBJ2-1 and V is TRBV5-1; D possibly corresponds to TRBD2 (6 bases). Germline CDR1 is SGHRS and CDR2 is YFSETQ. The CDR3 spans 13 residues. V was pared by 5 bases and J by 4 bases, with 10 bases between. DNA of the CDR3: TGCGCCAGCAGGTTAGCGGAGTACAATGAGCAGTTCTTC. Translated: CASRLAEYNEQFF.

The chain couples TRBV3-1 (or the pseudogene TRBV3-2) to TRBJ2-7, with TRBD2 identical over 11 bases. V lost 4 bases, J lost 1 base, and 3 bases stayed unmatched. In germline, CDR1 is LGHDT, CDR2 YNNKEL (reference sequence). The CDR3 runs 15 residues. In DNA, the CDR3 is TGTGCCAGCAGCCCGCTAGCGGGGGGATCCTACGAGCAGTACTTC. It is translated as CASSPLAGGSYEQYF.

This clone was detected once. The chain uses TRBV6-5 and TRBJ1-2; unclear D gene. V lost 10 bases to trimming and J lost 1 base, with 13 bases between them. CDR3 length equals 13 residues. Germline V gene sequence: CDR1 MNHEY, CDR2 SVGAGI. The chain's CDR3 is CATMNGNNYGYTF. DNA of the CDR3: TGTGCCACCATGAACGGGAATAACTATGGCTACACCTTC.

The chain couples TRBV29-1 to TRBJ2-2; D is unclear. The CDR3 extends over 13 amino acids. The V gene lost 6 bases and the J gene lost 1 base, with 9 bases spanning the gap. The V gene's germline CDR1 is SQVTM and CDR2 ANQGSEA. This CDR3 is CSVGPLNTGELFF. In DNA, the CDR3 is TGCAGCGTCGGTCCCCTGAACACCGGGGAGCTGTTTTTT.

The V gene is TRBV19, the J gene TRBJ1-2; D ambiguous. The CDR3 has 13 amino acids. The V gene lost 3 bases and the J gene lost 3 bases, with 8 bases spanning the gap. Germline V gene data show CDR1 as LNHDA and CDR2 as SQIVND (reference sequence). CDR3 in DNA: TGTGCCAGTAGTATCGCAGGCGACTATGGCTACACCTTC. Protein: CASSIAGDYGYTF. Complete variable domain (other parts from reference TRBV19 and TRBJ1-2): DGGITQSPKYLFRKEGQNVTLSCEQNLNHDAMYWYRQDPGQGLRLIYYSQIVNDFQKGDIAEGYSVSREKKESFPLTVTSAQKNPTAFYLCASSIAGDYGYTFGSGTRLTVV.

V usage is TRBV5-1 and J usage is TRBJ2-7, with D uncertain. V lost 2 bases, J lost 1 base, and 22 bases lay in between. Germline values: CDR1 SGHRS, CDR2 YFSETQ. This CDR3 spans 18 amino acids. The CDR3: CASSFVPPTSTTSYEQYF. The CDR3 nucleotides are TGCGCCAGCAGCTTCGTACCGCCGACAAGCACAACTTCCTACGAGCAGTACTTC.

The chain couples TRBV5-1 to TRBJ2-3, with 12 bases that match TRBD2. Germline CDR1 reads SGHRS; CDR2 reads YFSETQ. This CDR3 region has 15 residues. Germline trimming cut 3 bases from V and 4 bases from J; bases unmatched to any gene: 3. CDR3 sequence (DNA): TGCGCCAGCAGCTCTCTAGCGGGAGGGTCAGATACGCAGTATTTT. This translates into CASSSLAGGSDTQYF.

The gene calls are TRBV6-5 and TRBJ2-2; 7 nucleotides align to TRBD1. The CDR3 length is 15 residues. The germline gives CDR1 MNHEY, CDR2 SVGAGI. The J segment lost 3 bases and the V segment lost 6 bases, leaving 7 bases of the junction unmatched. CDR3 sequence reads: CASRRGQLDTGELFF. DNA for the CDR3: TGTGCCAGCAGACGGGGACAGTTAGACACCGGGGAGCTGTTTTTT.

The rearrangement uses TRBV6-6 and TRBJ1-3; D perhaps matches TRBD1 (5 bases). Germline values: CDR1 MNHNY, CDR2 SVGAGI (reference sequence). With 4 bases removed from V and 4 bases from J, the gap between germline ends came to 17 bases. This CDR3 spans 16 amino acids. The CDR3 region has the DNA TGTGCCAGCAGTTTCGGGGGTAGAGGGCCGGGAAACACCATATATTTT. Amino acids: CASSFGGRGPGNTIYF.

The CDR3 coding sequence is TGCAGTGCTAGTCCGGGACTAGCGGGAGAAATTGGCACAGATACGCAGTATTTT. Protein: CSASPGLAGEIGTDTQYF. The V and J genes are TRBV20-1 and TRBJ2-3; 14 bases are shared with TRBD2. This CDR3 is built from 18 residues. Germline CDR1 and CDR2: DFQATT and SNEGSKA (reference sequence). The V and J ends lost 3 bases and 1 base, in that order; junction bases with no gene match: 9.

This rearrangement joins TRBV15 to TRBJ1-5; D may be TRBD1 (5 bases). Trimming took 0 bases from V and 5 from J, leaving 11 bases between them. CDR3 length equals 15 residues. Germline lookup yields CDR1 LNHNV and CDR2 YYDKDF (reference sequence). The CDR3 protein is CATSRDTGSYQPQHF. In DNA, the CDR3 is TGTGCCACCAGCAGAGATACAGGCTCTTATCAGCCCCAGCATTTT.

The chain couples TRBV5-8 to TRBJ2-5; D unresolved. Germline values: CDR1 SGHTS, CDR2 YDEGEE. The V and J ends lost 5 bases and 2 bases respectively, with 4 bases between them. This CDR3 region has 11 residues. CDR3 residues: CASSSQETQYF. The CDR3 DNA is TGTGCCAGCAGTTCTCAAGAGACCCAGTACTTC.

The chain carries TRBV4-2 and TRBJ2-2; TRBD2 matches at 13 bases. The CDR3 length is 21 residues. V shed 0 bases, J shed 8 bases, and the junction held 18 bases outside the gene matches. CDR1 is LGHNA and CDR2 is YNFKEQ in the germline V gene. As DNA, the CDR3 is TGTGCCAGCAGCCAAGATTTGGGGTTAACTGGACTAGCGGGAGTAGGGGGGGAGCTGTTTTTT. Protein: CASSQDLGLTGLAGVGGELFF.

This clone was seen only once. The CDR3 loop is CARGGSLGNEQFF. Here the CDR3 DNA reads TGTGCCAGGGGGGGGTCCTTAGGAAATGAGCAGTTCTTC. This rearrangement joins TRBV2 to TRBJ2-1; 7 bases agree with TRBD2. V lost 9 bases and J lost 7; bases outside the gene matches: 9. Germline assignment: CDR1 SNHLY and CDR2 FYNNEI. The CDR3 is made up of 13 amino acids. Full variable domain (outside the CDR3, taken from reference TRBV2 and TRBJ2-1): EPEVTQTPSHQVTQMGQEVILRCVPISNHLYFYWYRQILGQKVEFLVSFYNNEISEKSEIFDDQFSVERPDGSNFTLKIRSTKLEDSAMYFCARGGSLGNEQFFGPGTRLTVL.

The chain uses TRBV14 and TRBJ2-7; TRBD2 aligns across 11 bases. Per the germline V gene, CDR1 is SGHDN and CDR2 is FVKESK. The CDR3 sequence is 14 residues long. J gave up 3 bases and V 4 bases, and 2 bases lay outside the gene matches. The CDR3 sequence is CASSPLAGGYEQYF. The CDR3, as DNA: TGTGCCAGCAGCCCGCTAGCGGGAGGCTACGAGCAGTACTTC.